The 5 T cell receptor beta chains given below trace back to one sample, sequenced in a study of monozygotic twins with inflammatory bowel disease. TCRdb reprocessed the 5' RACE reads, with one entry per CDR3 protein and no DNA. The sample data list around 380,000 distinct CDR3 sequences. The specimen was blood. The receptor set was obtained from a human donor with ulcerative colitis or Crohn's disease, or a healthy co-twin of an affected twin (not recorded which).

This chain uses TRBV20-1 with TRBJ1-5; TCRdb outputs TRBD1, but without DNA this stays unchecked. Germline CDR1 and CDR2: DFQATT and SNEGSKA (reference sequence). The CDR3 sequence is 15 residues long. The chain's CDR3 is CSAARGQGPNQPQHF.

The chain joins TRBV4-3 to TRBJ2-3; TCRdb picks TRBD2, but there is no DNA to check that call. The CDR3 spans 18 residues. Germline CDR1 reads LGHNA; CDR2 reads YSLEER. The CDR3 sequence: CASSQDHLAGVGGDTQYF.

The chain has TRBV6-2 or TRBV6-3 and TRBJ1-4; the TRBD1 assignment by TCRdb is unverifiable without DNA. Germline V gene sequence: CDR1 MNHEY, CDR2 SVGEGT. The CDR3 has 16 amino acids. The CDR3 sequence is CASSPGQGVSNEKLFF.

This chain connects TRBV11-2 to TRBJ2-7. The CDR3 runs 14 residues. Per germline, CDR1 SGHAT and CDR2 FQNNGV. CDR3 sequence reads: CASSLGRISYEQYF.

The gene calls are TRBV20-1 and TRBJ2-1; no DNA is available, so the TRBD2 call from TCRdb remains unchecked. Germline V gene lookup returns CDR1 DFQATT and CDR2 SNEGSKA (reference sequence). This CDR3 is built from 15 residues. The CDR3 reads CSAPRGSSGGISQFF.